One and the same sample provided the 7 T cell receptor beta chains below, sequenced in a study of blood T cell repertoires in COVID-19. The protocol was immunoSEQ multiplex PCR, while the TCRdb copy is restricted to in-frame clones and leaves out a portion. Of around 480,000 clones in the sample, around 87% are singletons; the top ten hold around 0.7%. The sequenced sample was PBMCs or T cells enriched from blood (not recorded which). The receptor source for this set is a woman between 18 and 30 years old who had recovered from COVID-19.

This rearrangement joins TRBV7-6 to TRBJ2-1, with D possibly matching TRBD2 (5 bases). This CDR3 is built from 16 residues. V was shortened by 5 bases and J by 1 base, with 15 bases between the two germline ends. Germline assignment: CDR1 SGHVS and CDR2 FNYEAQ. The CDR3 DNA reads as TGTGCCAGCAGCCCAGCCGGGGTACAGTCCTACAATGAGCAGTTCTTC. Protein product: CASSPAGVQSYNEQFF.

This chain connects TRBV5-6 to TRBJ1-1; tentatively, D is TRBD1 (5 bases). Germline V lookup: CDR1 SGHDT, CDR2 YYEEEE. This CDR3 contains 14 residues. With 2 bases removed from V and 6 bases from J, the gap between germline ends came to 14 bases. CDR3 loop: CASSLIDSLSEAFF. As DNA, the CDR3 is TGTGCCAGCAGCTTAATAGACAGCCTATCTGAAGCTTTCTTT.

This chain connects TRBV5-1 to TRBJ2-5; 15 bases are a match to TRBD2. The CDR3 has 16 amino acids. The V and J ends lost 4 bases and 5 bases, in that order; junction bases with no gene match: 6. Germline CDR1 is SGHRS and CDR2 is YFSETQ. CDR3 residues: CASSVGLAGGPETQYF. The CDR3, as DNA: TGCGCCAGCAGCGTCGGACTAGCGGGGGGGCCGGAGACCCAGTACTTC.

The chain carries TRBV3-1 (or the pseudogene TRBV3-2) and TRBJ2-5, with D possibly matching TRBD2 (6 bases). The CDR3 consists of 14 residues. The germline V gene has CDR1 LGHDT and CDR2 YNNKEL (reference sequence). The ends were cut back, 10 bases at V and 1 base at J, with 16 bases in the middle. CDR3: CATSWGLFQETQYF. The CDR3, as DNA: TGTGCCACAAGCTGGGGACTTTTCCAAGAGACCCAGTACTTC.

Written as DNA, the CDR3 is TGCGCCAGCACTAGCGGGGGGCCAGGGGGACAAGAGACCCAGTACTTC. Translated: CASTSGGPGGQETQYF. The chain couples TRBV10-2 to TRBJ2-5; 11 bases align to TRBD2. Trimming cost V 7 bases and J 2 bases; bases outside gene matches: 9. The CDR3 sequence is 16 residues long. Germline V gene sequence: CDR1 WSHSY, CDR2 SAAADI.

CDR3 nucleotides: TGTGCCAGCAGCTTATTACAGCCCGGTGAAGCTTTCTTT. The encoded protein is CASSLLQPGEAFF. The rearrangement links TRBV11-2 to TRBJ1-1, with D unclear. V lost 2 bases and J lost 7, with 11 bases in between. CDR1 and CDR2 from the germline V gene are SGHAT and FQNNGV. The length of the CDR3 is 13 residues.

This chain connects TRBV6-6 to TRBJ2-7, with 7 bases matching TRBD1. Germline V CDR1 and CDR2: MNHNY, SVGAGI (reference sequence). CDR3 size: 15 residues. The V gene end was trimmed by 4 bases and the J gene end by 3 bases; junction bases not matched to a gene: 9. The CDR3 region is CASSFTTGTRYEQYF. The CDR3 DNA is TGTGCCAGCAGTTTTACGACAGGGACACGCTACGAGCAGTACTTC.